The entry that follows covers one T cell receptor (beta chain) sequence. The data derive from a study of shared clonotypes between healthy human individuals. Partitioning of CD4+ cells yielded a CD45RA+ naive subset and a CD45RA-negative memory subset. It was about 180 ng DNA, approximately 28,000 T cell genomes, that sorted-subset replicate PCRs used. Generated by immunoSEQ multiplex PCR, the TCRdb table keeps only in-frame clones and is missing some. The sample consists of some 2 million clones, roughly 94% of them appearing once. Germline CDR1 reads GTSNPN; CDR2 reads SVGIG (reference sequence). This CDR3 has 14 residues. Deletions cut 0 bases from V and 0 bases from J, with 9 bases between.

What was sequenced was naive CD4+ T cells sorted from blood. Subset of the sample: CD45RA+ positively selected. The chain uses TRBV30 and TRBJ2-7, with D possibly being TRBD1 (6 bases). This clonotype was sampled from a man aged 18 to 29 in good health. The CDR3: CAWSVQGTSYEQYF. CDR3 sequence (DNA): TGTGCCTGGAGTGTACAGGGAACCTCCTACGAGCAGTACTTC.